The 28 T cell receptor beta chains below come from one sample, sequenced in a study of blood T cells in healthy people across ages. With a J-beta primer mix and a sample-barcoded 5' primer, a second PCR ran roughly 6 to 11 cycles. A single record per CDR3 protein comes from TCRdb applying MiXCR to the 5' RACE reads. The table lists about 1.1 million distinct CDR3 sequences, 35% to 40% of them singletons. The sequenced material came from blood. These receptors were collected from a man aged 18 to 35 in good health.

This clonotype was observed many times. This chain links TRBV12-3 or TRBV12-4 with TRBJ2-3; the match to TRBD2 covers 7 bases. CDR3 size: 15 residues. Trimming at V came to 3 bases and at J to 8 bases, leaving 11 bases not matched to a gene. For the CDR3, the DNA is TGTGCCAGCAGTTTCGTTGGGCTAGCGGTGGGTACGCAGTATTTT. It translates to CASSFVGLAVGTQYF.

This rearrangement joins TRBV19 to TRBJ2-3; D assignment may be TRBD1 or TRBD2 (6 bases each). Germline V CDR1 and CDR2: LNHDA, SQIVND (reference sequence). The V gene lost 2 bases and the J gene lost 0 bases, with 9 bases spanning the gap. The CDR3 length is 15 residues. The CDR3 here is CASSIRGASTDTQYF. CDR3 sequence (DNA): TGTGCCAGTAGTATAAGGGGGGCTAGCACAGATACGCAGTATTTT.

This clonotype was found a few times. The rearrangement joins TRBV6-2 or TRBV6-3 to TRBJ2-7; D unclear. CDR1 and CDR2 (germline): MNHEY, SVGEGT. This CDR3 has 15 amino acids. Trimming removed 6 bases from V and 3 bases from J, with 18 bases in between. This CDR3 is CASRSRPGSNYEQYF. The CDR3 DNA reads as TGTGCCAGCAGATCCCGTCCGGGTTCGAACTACGAGCAGTACTTC.

This clonotype came up once. V and J are TRBV4-3 and TRBJ2-7, with 12 bases aligning to TRBD2. This CDR3 is built from 17 residues. The J segment lost 3 bases and the V segment lost 3 bases, leaving 9 bases of the junction unmatched. The germline V gene has CDR1 LGHNA and CDR2 YSLEER. CDR3 nucleotide sequence: TGCGCCAGCAGCCAGCGCCTACTAGCGGGGGGTTTCTACGAGCAGTACTTC. Its translation is CASSQRLLAGGFYEQYF.

Note on this clonotype: A junction end diverges from the germline sequence, so it may reflect a read error. This rearrangement joins TRBV6-6 to TRBJ1-2, with TRBD1 matching over 9 bases. CDR3 length equals 15 residues. Germline assignment: CDR1 MNHNY and CDR2 SVGAGI (reference sequence). CDR3 bases: TGTGCCAGCCGACCACAGGGGGCGCACCCTTATGGCTGCACCTTC. Translating it yields CASRPQGAHPYGCTF.

CDR3 region: CSARDGSGGQYNSPLHF. CDR3 nucleotide sequence: TGCAGTGCTAGAGATGGGTCCGGGGGCCAATATAATTCACCCCTCCACTTT. The V call is TRBV20-1, the J call TRBJ1-6; a weak D match, TRBD1 (6 bases). The CDR3 totals 17 residues. Germline loops: CDR1 DFQATT, CDR2 SNEGSKA (reference sequence). V dropped 0 bases and J dropped 4 bases, with 16 bases sitting between them.

This clonotype was seen repeatedly, ten times or more. The chain uses TRBV9 and TRBJ2-3; D tentatively reads TRBD1 or TRBD2 (5 bases each). The V gene lost 0 bases and the J gene lost 4 bases, with 9 bases spanning the gap. In germline, CDR1 is SGDLS, CDR2 YYNGEE. The CDR3 is made up of 14 amino acids. CDR3 coding DNA: TGTGCCAGCAGCGTAGTTCAGGGAGCAGATACGCAGTATTTT. Amino acids: CASSVVQGADTQYF.

The V call is TRBV27, the J call TRBJ1-4; D remains ambiguous. Germline-derived CDR1 and CDR2 are MNHEY and SMNVEV (reference sequence). V was pared by 5 bases and J by 5 bases, with 15 bases between. This CDR3 contains 15 residues. CDR3 in DNA: TGTGCCAGCAGTAGAGGGTCAGAACTCAATGAAAAACTGTTTTTT. The encoded protein is CASSRGSELNEKLFF.

In its sample, this clonotype was seen once. Here the CDR3 DNA reads TGTGCCAGCCTCTACTGGCCAGAAGAGACCCAGTACTTC. Its translation is CASLYWPEETQYF. The chain combines TRBV21-1 with TRBJ2-5. TRBV21-1 corresponds to a pseudogene. The CDR3 extends over 13 amino acids.

This chain connects TRBV10-3 to TRBJ1-1; D gene unclear. Germline CDR1 and CDR2: ENHRY and SYGVKD. CDR3 length equals 13 residues. V lost 0 bases and J 5 bases, leaving 7 bases between the germline ends. The CDR3 bases are TGTGCCATCAGTGAGTCGCGGCAGACTGAAGCTTTCTTT. This encodes CAISESRQTEAFF.

The CDR3 region has the DNA TGCGCCAGCAGCTTGGCCCTGGGACCGAACACTGAAGCTTTCTTT. It translates to CASSLALGPNTEAFF. The V and J genes are TRBV5-1 and TRBJ1-1, with D possibly being TRBD1 (5 bases). Germline CDR1 is SGHRS and CDR2 is YFSETQ. Trimming took 0 bases from V and 1 from J, leaving 10 bases between them. This CDR3 is 15 amino acids long.

V usage is TRBV10-3 and J usage is TRBJ2-6; perhaps TRBD1 as D (7 bases). Between the trimmed V and J ends, which lost 2 bases and 3 bases, there was a span of 14 bases. This CDR3 is built from 17 residues. Germline values: CDR1 ENHRY, CDR2 SYGVKD. The CDR3 DNA sequence: TGTGCCATCAGTGAGGACAGGGAGGTATATGGGGCCAACGTCCTGACTTTC. Its translation is CAISEDREVYGANVLTF.

V gene TRBV3-1 combines with J gene TRBJ1-2; the D is unclear. V was trimmed by 4 bases and J by 7 bases, leaving 19 bases between them. The CDR3 runs to 15 residues. CDR1 and CDR2 from the germline V gene are LGHDT and YNNKEL (reference sequence). The CDR3 nucleotides are TGTGCCAGCAGCCTGAATGAAGGCAGGTCAGTTGGCTACACCTTC. Its translation: CASSLNEGRSVGYTF. Variable domain in full (rest from reference TRBV3-1 and TRBJ1-2): DTAVSQTPKYLVTQMGNDKSIKCEQNLGHDTMYWYKQDSKKFLKIMFSYNNKELIINETVPNRFSPKSPDKAHLNLHINSLELGDSAVYFCASSLNEGRSVGYTFGSGTRLTVV.

The V call is TRBV9, the J call TRBJ2-3; tentatively, D is TRBD2 (5 bases). Trimming shortened V by 0 bases and J by 0 bases, and 11 bases separated the two germline ends. The V gene's germline CDR1 is SGDLS and CDR2 YYNGEE. The CDR3 has 16 amino acids. CDR3 coding DNA: TGTGCCAGCAGCGTAGTATCCCGGAGGAGCACAGATACGCAGTATTTT. Amino acids: CASSVVSRRSTDTQYF.

As to this clonotype: One end of the junction varies from germline; a read error may be responsible. The chain carries TRBV20-1 and TRBJ2-1, with D unclear. CDR3 length equals 13 residues. Germline lookup yields CDR1 DFQATT and CDR2 SNEGSKA (reference sequence). CDR3 coding DNA: TGCAGTGCTAGGCGAGTTGGTGTGAATGAGCGGTTCTTC. Residues: CSARRVGVNERFF.

The chain has TRBV7-2 and TRBJ1-4, with D tentatively TRBD1 (6 bases). This CDR3 is built from 15 residues. The ends were cut back, 2 bases at V and 5 bases at J, with 12 bases in the middle. Germline CDR1 SGHTA, CDR2 FQGNSA. In DNA form, the CDR3 reads TGTGCCAGCAGCTTATGGGGGGGCGAGAATGAAAAACTGTTTTTT. Translated, it gives CASSLWGGENEKLFF.

J is TRBJ1-1 and V is TRBV27; D might be TRBD1 (5 bases). Trimming stripped 4 bases from V and 0 bases from J, with 15 bases between. Germline-derived CDR1 and CDR2 are MNHEY and SMNVEV (reference sequence). The CDR3 runs to 16 residues. The CDR3 spells CASSSVRQLLNTEAFF. CDR3 nucleotide sequence: TGTGCCAGCAGTTCCGTCCGACAGCTTTTGAACACTGAAGCTTTCTTT.

The chain employs TRBV19 and TRBJ2-6; 7 nucleotides align to TRBD1. Germline V gene sequence: CDR1 LNHDA, CDR2 SQIVND (reference sequence). CDR3 size: 17 residues. J gave up 0 bases and V 5 bases, and 7 bases lay outside the gene matches. Here the CDR3 DNA reads TGTGCCAGTAGTCCTAGGGACAGAACCTCTGGGGCCAACGTCCTGACTTTC. Amino acid sequence: CASSPRDRTSGANVLTF.

To note about this clonotype: The germline gene is not matched at one end of the junction; a read error may be the cause. The rearrangement uses TRBV29-1 and TRBJ2-2; D is ambiguous. This CDR3 is built from 13 residues. CDR1 SQVTM and CDR2 ANQGSEA come from the germline V gene. This CDR3 reads CSAEWGTPGELFF. Written as DNA, the CDR3 is TGCAGCGCTGAATGGGGAACCCCCGGGGAGCTGTTTTTT.

In its sample, this clonotype was seen a few times. The V and J genes are TRBV7-8 and TRBJ2-1; TRBD1 matches 11 bases. Unmatched junction bases numbered 15, after V lost 3 bases and J lost 8 bases. There are 18 residues in the CDR3. Germline values: CDR1 SGHVS, CDR2 FQNEAQ. Here the CDR3 DNA reads TGTGCCAGCAGCTTCAGGGGAAGAGGGACAGGGGGAATCGATGAGCAGTTCTTC. Its translation: CASSFRGRGTGGIDEQFF.

CDR3 DNA sequence: TGTGCCAGCAGTCCCCGCCCAGGGCACCCGGACACTGAAGCTTTCTTT. Protein sequence: CASSPRPGHPDTEAFF. The genes are TRBV27 and TRBJ1-1, with a tentative D call TRBD1 (5 bases). Germline V gene lookup returns CDR1 MNHEY and CDR2 SMNVEV (reference sequence). V shed 5 bases and J shed 3 bases, with 19 bases lying between them. The CDR3 loop spans 16 amino acids.

In its sample, this clonotype was seen a few times. This chain connects TRBV7-2 to TRBJ2-7; the D gene is possibly TRBD1 (6 bases). The ends were cut back, 3 bases at V and 3 bases at J, with 12 bases in the middle. The V gene's germline CDR1 is SGHTA and CDR2 FQGNSA. This CDR3 spans 14 amino acids. CDR3 sequence (DNA): TGTGCCAGCAGCTTGGAACAGGGATACTACGAGCAGTACTTC. Its translation: CASSLEQGYYEQYF.

This clonotype was seen more than once but under ten times. The V gene is TRBV12-3 or TRBV12-4, the J gene TRBJ1-4; D remains unclear. The CDR3 contains 13 residues. Trimming stripped 3 bases from V and 8 bases from J, with 10 bases between. The CDR3 DNA sequence: TGTGCCAGCAGTTTTTTGGACCGCGAAAAACTGTTTTTT. It codes for CASSFLDREKLFF.

The V call is TRBV20-1, the J call TRBJ2-3; 10 nucleotides line up with TRBD2. The germline gives CDR1 DFQATT, CDR2 SNEGSKA (reference sequence). The V segment lost 4 bases and the J segment 5 bases; nucleotides outside the gene matches: 9. This CDR3 has 15 amino acids. The DNA of the CDR3 is TGCAGTGCTACCAGGCTAGCGGGGGCTAGAGATACGCAGTATTTT. Amino acid sequence: CSATRLAGARDTQYF.

J is TRBJ2-5 and V is TRBV6-5; maybe TRBD1 (6 bases). Trimming removed 5 bases from V and 5 bases from J, with 12 bases in between. This CDR3 region has 13 residues. CDR1 is MNHEY and CDR2 is SVGAGI in the germline V gene. The DNA of the CDR3 is TGTGCCAGCAGTCGGACAGTATTTGAGACCCAGTACTTC. Translating it yields CASSRTVFETQYF.

This sequence joins TRBV4-2 and TRBJ1-5; D ambiguous. The V end lost 2 bases, the J end lost 4 bases, and 24 bases lay between the germline ends. The germline gives CDR1 LGHNA, CDR2 YNFKEQ. There are 19 residues in the CDR3. The CDR3 bases are TGTGCCAGCAGCCAACCCCGCGTTCATCGGGTGAGCCGAAATCAGCCCCAGCATTTT. It encodes CASSQPRVHRVSRNQPQHF.

This clonotype came up a few times. V is TRBV27 and J is TRBJ1-2; D is ambiguous. Germline V lookup: CDR1 MNHEY, CDR2 SMNVEV (reference sequence). This CDR3 comprises 13 residues. V lost 0 bases and J 4 bases, leaving 6 bases between the germline ends. CDR3 region: CASSLSLGYGYTF. In DNA form, the CDR3 reads TGTGCCAGCAGTTTATCCCTTGGCTATGGCTACACCTTC.

This rearrangement joins TRBV5-1 to TRBJ2-7; 8 nucleotides align to TRBD2. The germline V gene encodes CDR1 SGHRS and CDR2 YFSETQ. This CDR3 is built from 15 residues. Trimming at V came to 4 bases and at J to 5 bases, leaving 11 bases not matched to a gene. The CDR3 DNA sequence: TGCGCCAGCAGCCTCGGGACTAGTGGGAGTAACGAGCAGTACTTC. It yields the protein CASSLGTSGSNEQYF.